The TCR beta chain described here comes from a study of T cell responses to AZD1222 COVID-19 vaccine. Points from the study as a whole: Seropositivity was recorded at baseline in only a handful of AZD1222 recipients. The study found vaccine-associated CD4 TCRs spanning spike, dominant at 160-218 and 743-854. The sample set comprised mostly white British donors with more females, and clonal diversity was possibly underestimated.

The CDR3 has 17 amino acids. Germline V gives CDR1 SGHRS, CDR2 YFSETQ. J lost 0 bases, V lost 4 bases, and 7 bases had no gene match. TCRdb's table, derived via immunoSEQ multiplex PCR, lists solely in-frame clones and lacks some. Among some 140,000 clones listed, roughly nine tenths were seen once. Worth noting for this clone: Its specificity is not known.

Samples with a second dose at about 4 or about 12 weeks were pooled together. V gene TRBV5-1 combines with J gene TRBJ2-6, with 7 bases aligning to TRBD1. The receptor was derived from an adult who received the AZD1222 COVID-19 vaccine. The sample was peripheral blood, taken 28 days after the second AZD1222 dose. The CDR3 nucleotides are TGCGCCAGCAGCCTCAAACAGGGGACCTCTGGGGCCAACGTCCTGACTTTC. It encodes CASSLKQGTSGANVLTF.